This T cell receptor beta chain comes out of a study of blood T cells in healthy people across ages. Findings and limits, study-wide: A roughly linear age-dependent decrease characterized TCR beta diversity per million T cells.

As regards this clonotype: What it recognizes is unknown.

The CDR3 loop spans 13 amino acids. V lost 0 bases, J lost 3 bases, and 9 bases lay in between. CDR1 and CDR2 from the germline V gene are DFQATT and SNEGSKA (reference sequence). There were healthy Caucasian individuals from Russia, aged roughly 6 to 100, serving as donors. Sample-barcoded 5' priming and a J-beta primer mix drove a second PCR of roughly 7 to 11 cycles. TCRdb used MiXCR to reprocess the 5' RACE reads, holding one entry per CDR3 protein. The sample lists about 1.4 million distinct CDR3 sequences, 59% occurring once. The receptor was isolated from a man aged 18 to 30 in good health. This rearrangement joins TRBV20-1 to TRBJ2-7, with a weak D call TRBD1 (6 bases). The specimen sequenced was blood. The CDR3 DNA sequence: TGCAGTGCTAGAGATACAGGGCTCTACGAGCAGTACTTC. Its protein product is CSARDTGLYEQYF.